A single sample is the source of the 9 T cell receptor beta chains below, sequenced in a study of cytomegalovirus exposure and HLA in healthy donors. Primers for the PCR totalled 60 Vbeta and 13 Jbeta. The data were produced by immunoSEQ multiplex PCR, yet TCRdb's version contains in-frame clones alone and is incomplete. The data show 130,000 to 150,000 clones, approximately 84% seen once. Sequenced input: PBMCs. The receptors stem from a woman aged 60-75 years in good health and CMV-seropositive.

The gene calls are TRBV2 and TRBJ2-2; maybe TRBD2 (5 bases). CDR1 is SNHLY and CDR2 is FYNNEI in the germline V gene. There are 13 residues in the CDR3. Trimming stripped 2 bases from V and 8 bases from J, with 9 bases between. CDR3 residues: CASSESGNGELFF. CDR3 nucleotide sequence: TGTGCCAGCAGTGAATCCGGGAATGGGGAGCTGTTTTTT.

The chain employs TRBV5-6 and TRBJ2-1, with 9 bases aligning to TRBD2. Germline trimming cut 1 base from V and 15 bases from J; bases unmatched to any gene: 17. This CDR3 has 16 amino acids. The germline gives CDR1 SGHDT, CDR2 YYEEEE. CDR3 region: CASSLRSSGISPPWFF. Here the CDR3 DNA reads TGTGCCAGCAGCTTGCGATCTAGCGGGATTAGTCCGCCATGGTTCTTC.

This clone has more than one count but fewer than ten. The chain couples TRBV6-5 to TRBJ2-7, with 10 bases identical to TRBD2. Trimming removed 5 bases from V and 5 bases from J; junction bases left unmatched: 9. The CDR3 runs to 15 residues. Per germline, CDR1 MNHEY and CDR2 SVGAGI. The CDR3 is CASSLLAGVGNEQYF. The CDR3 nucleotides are TGTGCCAGCAGTCTGCTAGCGGGAGTAGGAAACGAGCAGTACTTC.

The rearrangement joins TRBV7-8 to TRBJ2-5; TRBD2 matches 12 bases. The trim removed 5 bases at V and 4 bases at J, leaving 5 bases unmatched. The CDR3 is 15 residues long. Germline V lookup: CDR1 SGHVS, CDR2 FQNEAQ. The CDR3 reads CASSPRLAGVETQYF. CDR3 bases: TGTGCCAGCAGCCCAAGACTAGCGGGAGTAGAGACCCAGTACTTC.

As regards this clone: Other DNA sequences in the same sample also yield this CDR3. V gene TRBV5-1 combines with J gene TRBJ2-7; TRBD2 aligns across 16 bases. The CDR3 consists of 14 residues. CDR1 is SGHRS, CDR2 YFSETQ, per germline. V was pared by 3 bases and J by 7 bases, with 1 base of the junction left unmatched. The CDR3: CASSSGLAGGEQYF. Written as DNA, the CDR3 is TGCGCCAGCAGCTCGGGACTAGCGGGAGGGGAGCAGTACTTC. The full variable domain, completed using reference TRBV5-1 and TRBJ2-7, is KAGVTQTPRYLIKTRGQQVTLSCSPISGHRSVSWYQQTPGQGLQFLFEYFSETQRNKGNFPGRFSGRQFSNSRSEMNVSTLELGDSALYLCASSSGLAGGEQYFGPGTRLTVT.

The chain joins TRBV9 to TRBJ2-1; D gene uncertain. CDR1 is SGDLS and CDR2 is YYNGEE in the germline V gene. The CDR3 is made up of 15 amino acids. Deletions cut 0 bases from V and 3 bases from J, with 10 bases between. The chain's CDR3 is CASSVGLELYNEQFF. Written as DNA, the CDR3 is TGTGCCAGCAGCGTAGGTCTAGAACTCTACAATGAGCAGTTCTTC.

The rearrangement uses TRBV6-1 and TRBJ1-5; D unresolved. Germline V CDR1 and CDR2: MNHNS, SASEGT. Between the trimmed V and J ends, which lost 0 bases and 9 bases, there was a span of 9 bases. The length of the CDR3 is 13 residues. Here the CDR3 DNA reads TGTGCCAGCAGTGAAGCGGGCTTTCGGCCCCAGCATTTT. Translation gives CASSEAGFRPQHF.

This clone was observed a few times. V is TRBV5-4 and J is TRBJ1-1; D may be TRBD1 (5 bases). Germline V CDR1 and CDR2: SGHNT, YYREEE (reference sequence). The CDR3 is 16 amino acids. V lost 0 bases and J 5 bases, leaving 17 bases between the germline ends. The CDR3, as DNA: TGTGCCAGCAGCTTGGGGCCAATGGGGGGATTGACTGAAGCTTTCTTT. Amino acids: CASSLGPMGGLTEAFF. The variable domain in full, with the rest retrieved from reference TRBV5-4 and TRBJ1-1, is ETGVTQSPTHLIKTRGQQVTLRCSSQSGHNTVSWYQQALGQGPQFIFQYYREEENGRGNFPPRFSGLQFPNYSSELNVNALELDDSALYLCASSLGPMGGLTEAFFGQGTRLTVV.

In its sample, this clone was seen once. In DNA form, the CDR3 reads TGTGCCAGCAGGTTCCAAGGTAGCGGGAGGGAGAATGAGCAGTTCTTC. Translating gives CASRFQGSGRENEQFF. The genes are TRBV5-6 and TRBJ2-1; TRBD2 matches 11 bases. This CDR3 region has 16 residues. Trimming cost V 5 bases and J 7 bases; bases outside gene matches: 11. The germline V gene has CDR1 SGHDT and CDR2 YYEEEE.